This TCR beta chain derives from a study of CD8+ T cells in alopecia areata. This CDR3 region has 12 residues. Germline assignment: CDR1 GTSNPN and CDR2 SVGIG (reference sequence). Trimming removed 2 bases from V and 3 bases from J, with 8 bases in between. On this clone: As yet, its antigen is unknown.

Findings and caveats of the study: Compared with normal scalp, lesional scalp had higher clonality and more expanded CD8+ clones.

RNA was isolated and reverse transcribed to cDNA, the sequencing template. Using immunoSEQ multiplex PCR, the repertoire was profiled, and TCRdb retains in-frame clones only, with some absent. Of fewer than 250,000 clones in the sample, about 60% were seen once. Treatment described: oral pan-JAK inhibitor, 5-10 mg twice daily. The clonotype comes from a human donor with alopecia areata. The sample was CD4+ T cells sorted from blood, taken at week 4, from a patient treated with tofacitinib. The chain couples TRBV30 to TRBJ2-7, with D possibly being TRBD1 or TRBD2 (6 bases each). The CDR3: CAWSRGVYEQYF. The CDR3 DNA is TGTGCCTGGAGTAGGGGGGTCTACGAGCAGTACTTC.